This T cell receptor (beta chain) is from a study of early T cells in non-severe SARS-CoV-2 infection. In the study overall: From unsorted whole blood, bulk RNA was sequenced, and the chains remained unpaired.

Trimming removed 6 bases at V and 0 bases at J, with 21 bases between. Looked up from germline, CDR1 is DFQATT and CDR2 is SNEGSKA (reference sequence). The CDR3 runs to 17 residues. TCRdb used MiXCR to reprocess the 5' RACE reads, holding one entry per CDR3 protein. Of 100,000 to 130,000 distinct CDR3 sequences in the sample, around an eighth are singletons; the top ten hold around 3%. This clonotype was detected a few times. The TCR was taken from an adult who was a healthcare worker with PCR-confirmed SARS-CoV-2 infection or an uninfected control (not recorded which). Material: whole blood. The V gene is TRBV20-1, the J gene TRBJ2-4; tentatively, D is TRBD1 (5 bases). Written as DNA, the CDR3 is TGCAGTGCCTCGGACCAGACCGTGACAGTAGCCAAAAACATTCAGTACTTC. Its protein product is CSASDQTVTVAKNIQYF.